This T cell receptor beta chain was sequenced during a study of blood T cell repertoires in COVID-19. The overall study: What the recovered Cohort 3 donors had was two negative PCRs, clearance, or symptom resolution. Sample material is recorded as cDNA or gDNA derived from T cells, B-cell-depleted T cells, or PBMCs.

Some clones are missing from TCRdb's copy, which holds only in-frame ones; the method was immunoSEQ multiplex PCR. Of approximately 190,000 clones in the sample, 86% were seen once. This clone was seen a handful of times. Trimming stripped 3 bases from V and 2 bases from J, with 13 bases between. Germline CDR1 is SGHVS and CDR2 is FQNEAQ. The length of the CDR3 is 15 residues. The sequenced sample consisted of PBMCs or T cells enriched from blood (not recorded which). The chain employs TRBV7-8 and TRBJ1-2; possible D gene TRBD1, 5 bases. The sequence derives from a woman aged 40-49 years in a cohort exposed to, infected with or recovered from COVID-19 (not recorded which). Here the CDR3 DNA reads TGTGCCAGCAGCTTTCAAGCAGGGCTAAACTATGGCTACACCTTC. Its translation is CASSFQAGLNYGYTF.